The clone carrying this T cell receptor (beta chain) was counted a few times. All donors were healthy Caucasians. Template switching added a universal primer site, and cDNA bore unique molecular identifiers. TCRdb processed the 5' RACE reads anew with MiXCR; each CDR3 protein has one entry. The data hold approximately 630,000 distinct CDR3 sequences, with roughly 7.1% observed a single time. This entry belongs to a study of identical twins. J gave up 3 bases and V 0 bases, and 8 bases lay outside the gene matches. CDR1 is SGHRS, CDR2 YFSETQ, per germline. The CDR3 runs to 16 residues. These data were also filed under a second study, of yellow fever vaccine responses in identical twins.

The sequence derives from a young woman in good health. This chain links TRBV5-1 with TRBJ2-5, with 7 nucleotides matching TRBD1. The specimen was PBMCs. Here the CDR3 DNA reads TGCGCCAGCAGCTTGGAGCCCCGGGACAGCAAAGAGACCCAGTACTTC. This sequence encodes CASSLEPRDSKETQYF. The whole variable domain, remainder taken from reference TRBV5-1 and TRBJ2-5, is KAGVTQTPRYLIKTRGQQVTLSCSPISGHRSVSWYQQTPGQGLQFLFEYFSETQRNKGNFPGRFSGRQFSNSRSEMNVSTLELGDSALYLCASSLEPRDSKETQYFGPGTRLLVL.